This record looks at one T cell receptor beta chain sequence and its context. The source of the sample is a study of T cell responses to AZD1222 COVID-19 vaccine. This CDR3 spans 13 amino acids. Germline V gene sequence: CDR1 SGHDN, CDR2 FVKESK. V was clipped by 3 bases and J by 6 bases, with 9 bases between them. Assay used: immunoSEQ multiplex PCR; TCRdb lists only in-frame clones, some missing. The sample lists 95,000 to 150,000 clones, almost 95% seen once, with over 1.5% in the top ten. This specimen consisted of peripheral blood, obtained on day 0 of AZD1222 vaccination. V and J are TRBV14 and TRBJ2-1; D unresolved. The TCR was taken from an adult in good health. The CDR3 bases are TGTGCCAGCAGCCAGAGCCAGCGCAATGAGCAGTTCTTC. Protein sequence: CASSQSQRNEQFF.